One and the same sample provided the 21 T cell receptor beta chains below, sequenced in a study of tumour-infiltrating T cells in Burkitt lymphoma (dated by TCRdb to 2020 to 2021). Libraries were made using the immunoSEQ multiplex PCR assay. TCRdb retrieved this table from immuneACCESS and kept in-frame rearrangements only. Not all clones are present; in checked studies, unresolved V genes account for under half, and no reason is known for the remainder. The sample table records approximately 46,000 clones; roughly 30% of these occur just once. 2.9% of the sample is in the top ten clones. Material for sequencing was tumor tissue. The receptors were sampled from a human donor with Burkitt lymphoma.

The CDR3 DNA sequence: TGTGCCAGCAGCTTGGGCCTGCCAGAGACCCAGTACTTC. Its translation: CASSLGLPETQYF. The V call is TRBV5-5, the J call TRBJ2-5; no reliable D call. Germline V lookup: CDR1 SGHKS, CDR2 YYEKEE (reference sequence). This CDR3 is built from 13 residues. The V end was cut by 0 bases, the J end by 4 bases, with 7 bases between.

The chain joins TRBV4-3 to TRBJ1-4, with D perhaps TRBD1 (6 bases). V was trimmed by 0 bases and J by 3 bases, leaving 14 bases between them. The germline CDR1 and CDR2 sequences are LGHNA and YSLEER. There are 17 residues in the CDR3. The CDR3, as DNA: TGCGCCAGCAGCCAAGATAGTCGGACAGTTTCTAATGAAAAACTGTTTTTT. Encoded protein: CASSQDSRTVSNEKLFF.

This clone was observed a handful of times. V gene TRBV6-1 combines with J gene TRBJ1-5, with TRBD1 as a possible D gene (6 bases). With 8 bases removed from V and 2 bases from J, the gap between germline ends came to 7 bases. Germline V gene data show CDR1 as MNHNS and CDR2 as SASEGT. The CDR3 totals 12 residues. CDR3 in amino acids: CASWTGNQPQHF. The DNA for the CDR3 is TGTGCCAGCTGGACAGGCAATCAGCCCCAGCATTTT.

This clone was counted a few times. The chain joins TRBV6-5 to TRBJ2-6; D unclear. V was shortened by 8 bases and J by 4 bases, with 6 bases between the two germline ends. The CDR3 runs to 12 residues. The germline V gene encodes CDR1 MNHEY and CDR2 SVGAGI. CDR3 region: CASRAGANVLTF. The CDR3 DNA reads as TGTGCCAGCCGTGCAGGGGCCAACGTCCTGACTTTC.

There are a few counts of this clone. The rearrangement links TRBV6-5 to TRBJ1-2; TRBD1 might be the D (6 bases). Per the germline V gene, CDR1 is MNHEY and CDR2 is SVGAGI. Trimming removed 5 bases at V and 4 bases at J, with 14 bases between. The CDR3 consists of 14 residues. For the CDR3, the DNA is TGTGCCAGCAGTACGGTACAGGGACCCTATGGCTACACCTTC. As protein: CASSTVQGPYGYTF.

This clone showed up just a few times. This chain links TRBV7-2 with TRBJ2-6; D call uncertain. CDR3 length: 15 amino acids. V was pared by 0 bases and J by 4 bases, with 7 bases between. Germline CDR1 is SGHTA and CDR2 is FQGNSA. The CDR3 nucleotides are TGTGCCAGCAGCTTAGCGCCCGCGGGGGCCAACGTCCTGACTTTC. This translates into CASSLAPAGANVLTF.

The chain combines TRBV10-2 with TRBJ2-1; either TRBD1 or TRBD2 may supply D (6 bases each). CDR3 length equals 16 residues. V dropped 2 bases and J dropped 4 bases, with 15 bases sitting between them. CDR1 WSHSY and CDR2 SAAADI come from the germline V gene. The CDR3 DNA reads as TGCGCCAGCAGTGAGGGTCCGAGGGGGGCTTACAATGAGCAGTTCTTC. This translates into CASSEGPRGAYNEQFF.

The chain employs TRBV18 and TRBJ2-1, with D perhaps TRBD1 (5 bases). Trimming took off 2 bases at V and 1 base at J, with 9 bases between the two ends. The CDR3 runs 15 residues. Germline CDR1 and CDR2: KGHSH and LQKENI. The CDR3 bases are TGTGCCAGCTCACCAACAGGTTTTTCCTACAATGAGCAGTTCTTC. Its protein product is CASSPTGFSYNEQFF. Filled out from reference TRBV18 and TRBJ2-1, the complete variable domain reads NAGVMQNPRHLVRRRGQEARLRCSPMKGHSHVYWYRQLPEEGLKFMVYLQKENIIDESGMPKERFSAEFPKEGPSILRIQQVVRGDSAAYFCASSPTGFSYNEQFFGPGTRLTVL.

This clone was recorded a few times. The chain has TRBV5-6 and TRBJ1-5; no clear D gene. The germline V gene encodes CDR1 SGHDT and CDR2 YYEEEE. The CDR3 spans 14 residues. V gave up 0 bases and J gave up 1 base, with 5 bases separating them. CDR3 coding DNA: TGTGCCAGCAGCTTGGGGCTGAGCAATCAGCCCCAGCATTTT. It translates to CASSLGLSNQPQHF.

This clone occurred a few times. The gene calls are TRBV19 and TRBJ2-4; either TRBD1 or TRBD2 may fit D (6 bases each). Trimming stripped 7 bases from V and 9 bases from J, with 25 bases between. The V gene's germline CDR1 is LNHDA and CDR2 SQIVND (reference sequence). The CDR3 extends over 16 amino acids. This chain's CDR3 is CASIPNDSGKGGIQYF. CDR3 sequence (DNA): TGTGCCAGTATCCCAAATGACTCAGGGAAGGGGGGCATTCAGTACTTC.

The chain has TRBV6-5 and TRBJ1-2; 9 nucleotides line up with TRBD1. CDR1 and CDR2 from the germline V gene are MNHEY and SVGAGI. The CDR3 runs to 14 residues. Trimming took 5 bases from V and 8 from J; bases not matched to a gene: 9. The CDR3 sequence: CASSPSGQGRGYTF. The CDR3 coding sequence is TGTGCCAGCAGTCCTTCGGGACAGGGTCGAGGCTACACCTTC.

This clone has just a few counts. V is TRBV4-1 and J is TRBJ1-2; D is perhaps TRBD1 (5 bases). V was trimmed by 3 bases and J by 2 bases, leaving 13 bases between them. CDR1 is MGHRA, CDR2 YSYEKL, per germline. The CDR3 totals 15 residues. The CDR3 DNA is TGCGCCAGCAGCCATGCCGGGGGAGCGAACTATGGCTACACCTTC. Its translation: CASSHAGGANYGYTF.

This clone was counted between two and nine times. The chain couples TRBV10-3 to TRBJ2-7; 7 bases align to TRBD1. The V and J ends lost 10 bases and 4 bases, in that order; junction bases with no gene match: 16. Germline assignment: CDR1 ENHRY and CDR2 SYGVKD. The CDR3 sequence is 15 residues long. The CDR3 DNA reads TGTGCCACACGAACCTCCCCCGGGACAGCGTACGAGCAGTACTTC. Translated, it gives CATRTSPGTAYEQYF.

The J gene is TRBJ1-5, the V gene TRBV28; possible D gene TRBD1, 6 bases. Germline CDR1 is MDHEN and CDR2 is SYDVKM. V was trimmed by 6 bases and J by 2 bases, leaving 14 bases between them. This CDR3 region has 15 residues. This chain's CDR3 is CASRAQGFGNQPQHF. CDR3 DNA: TGTGCCAGCAGAGCCCAGGGGTTCGGCAATCAGCCCCAGCATTTT. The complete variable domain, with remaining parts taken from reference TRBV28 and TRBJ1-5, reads DVKVTQSSRYLVKRTGEKVFLECVQDMDHENMFWYRQDPGLGLRLIYFSYDVKMKEKGDIPEGYSVSREKKERFSLILESASTNQTSMYLCASRAQGFGNQPQHFGDGTRLSIL.

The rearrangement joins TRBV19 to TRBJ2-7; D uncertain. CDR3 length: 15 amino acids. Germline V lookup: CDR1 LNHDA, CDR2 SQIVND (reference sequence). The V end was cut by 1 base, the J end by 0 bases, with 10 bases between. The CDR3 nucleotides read TGTGCCAGTAGTATAGGGCACAGCTACTCCTACGAGCAGTACTTC. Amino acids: CASSIGHSYSYEQYF.

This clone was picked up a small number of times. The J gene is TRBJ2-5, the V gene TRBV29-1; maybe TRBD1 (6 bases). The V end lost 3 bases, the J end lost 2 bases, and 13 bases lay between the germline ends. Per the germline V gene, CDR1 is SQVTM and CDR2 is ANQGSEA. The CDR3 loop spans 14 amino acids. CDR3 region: CSVDVQGTQETQYF. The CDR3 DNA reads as TGCAGCGTTGATGTGCAAGGGACACAAGAGACCCAGTACTTC.

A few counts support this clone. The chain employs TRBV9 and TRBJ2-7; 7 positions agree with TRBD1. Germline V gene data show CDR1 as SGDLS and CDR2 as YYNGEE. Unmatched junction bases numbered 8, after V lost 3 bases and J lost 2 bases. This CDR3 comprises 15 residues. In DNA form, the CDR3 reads TGTGCCAGCAGCGCGACTCCGGGACAGACCTACGAGCAGTACTTC. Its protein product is CASSATPGQTYEQYF.

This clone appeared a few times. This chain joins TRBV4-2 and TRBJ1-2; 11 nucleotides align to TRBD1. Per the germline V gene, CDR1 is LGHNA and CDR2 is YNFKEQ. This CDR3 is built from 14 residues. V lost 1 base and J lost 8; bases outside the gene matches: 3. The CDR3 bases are TGTGCCAGCAGCCAAGGGACAGGGGGCGTAGGCTACACCTTC. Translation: CASSQGTGGVGYTF.

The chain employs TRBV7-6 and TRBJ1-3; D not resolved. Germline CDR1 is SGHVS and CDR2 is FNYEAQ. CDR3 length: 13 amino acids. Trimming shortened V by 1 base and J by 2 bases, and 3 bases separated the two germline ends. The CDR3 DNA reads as TGTGCCAGCAGCTTAGTCACTGGAAACACCATATATTTT. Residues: CASSLVTGNTIYF.

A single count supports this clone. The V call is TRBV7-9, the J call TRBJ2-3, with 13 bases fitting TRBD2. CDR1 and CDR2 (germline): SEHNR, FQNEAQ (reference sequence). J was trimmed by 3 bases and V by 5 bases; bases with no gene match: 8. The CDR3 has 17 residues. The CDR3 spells CASSAWTSGGGTDTQYF. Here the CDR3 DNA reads TGTGCCAGCAGCGCCTGGACTAGCGGGGGAGGAACAGATACGCAGTATTTT.

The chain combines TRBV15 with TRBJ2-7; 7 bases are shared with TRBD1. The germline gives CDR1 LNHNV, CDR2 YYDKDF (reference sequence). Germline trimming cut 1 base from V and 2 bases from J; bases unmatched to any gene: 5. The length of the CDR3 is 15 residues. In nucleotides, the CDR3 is TGTGCCACCAGCAGAGGGTTAACAGGGGCCTACGAGCAGTACTTC. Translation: CATSRGLTGAYEQYF.